This T cell receptor beta chain emerged from a study of cytomegalovirus exposure and HLA in healthy donors. Unrecorded immune exposures were likely, despite nominal health at sampling. 60 Vbeta and 13 Jbeta primers were used in PCR. Authors' processing steps: The authors later counted roughly 87 million unique TCR beta chains, some 12 million of them shared. The data were produced by immunoSEQ multiplex PCR, yet TCRdb's version contains in-frame clones alone and is incomplete. V, J and clone size reflect that table, while D and trimming were determined from the DNA. The data show roughly 100,000 clones, roughly 79% seen once. Overall study findings and caveats: TCR beta sequences reportedly predicted the HLA-A and HLA-B alleles of most subjects accurately. Highly shared variants forming one cluster were likely a sequencing artifact.

Worth noting for this clone: As yet, its antigen is unknown.

This receptor was obtained from a man aged 35-49 years in good health and CMV-seronegative. The sample taken for sequencing was PBMCs.

The DNA for the CDR3 is TGCAGCGTTGAAAGGGGAGGACGGTTACAAGAGACCCAGTACTTC. It is translated as CSVERGGRLQETQYF. The chain uses TRBV29-1 and TRBJ2-5, with D perhaps matching TRBD2 (6 bases). Germline-derived CDR1 and CDR2 are SQVTM and ANQGSEA. Trimming took 2 bases from V and 2 from J, leaving 15 bases between them. The length of the CDR3 is 15 residues. Drawing the rest from reference TRBV29-1 and TRBJ2-5, the complete variable domain is SAVISQKPSRDICQRGTSLTIQCQVDSQVTMMFWYRQQPGQSLTLIATANQGSEATYESGFVIDKFPISRPNLTFSTLTVSNMSPEDSSIYLCSVERGGRLQETQYFGPGTRLLVL.